This T cell receptor (beta chain) came from a study of cytomegalovirus exposure and HLA in healthy donors. CDR3 length: 14 residues. Germline-derived CDR1 and CDR2 are SNHLY and FYNNEI. Trimming took off 1 base at V and 3 bases at J, with 9 bases between the two ends. To note about this clone: Antigen specificity is unknown.

Points from the study as a whole: What a later analysis showed was that several of the most significant clusters appeared linked to common viral pathogens. At a 0.05 false discovery rate, a later analysis found about 17,000 TCR beta sequences to be associated with HLA alleles.

Healthy donors of bone marrow made up the group. In nominal health when sampled, donors likely had unrecorded immune exposures nonetheless. Primers: 60 Vbeta forward and 13 Jbeta reverse. The repertoire was sequenced with immunoSEQ multiplex PCR; TCRdb's copy has only in-frame clones and lacks some. The sample includes 100,000 to 150,000 clones, over 70% of them seen just once. The genes are TRBV2 and TRBJ2-5, with a tentative D call TRBD2 (6 bases). The sample taken for sequencing was PBMCs. This TCR came from a female donor in good health and CMV-seronegative. The DNA of the CDR3 is TGTGCCAGCAGTGAAGAGGGCGGGGAAGAGACCCAGTACTTC. Translating it yields CASSEEGGEETQYF.